This T cell receptor beta chain was sequenced for a study of cytomegalovirus exposure and HLA in healthy donors. Study-wide results and caveats: A later analysis showed HLA-associated TCR beta chains outstripping equally common others in clonal expansion.

This clone was seen at least ten times. What it binds is unknown. With 60 Vbeta and 13 Jbeta primers, the PCR was carried out. The assay was immunoSEQ multiplex PCR, and TCRdb's table has in-frame clones only and misses some. The top ten hold roughly 6.7% of the sample, which has 150,000 to 200,000 clones, 70% to 85% seen once. The CDR3 loop spans 18 amino acids. Between the trimmed V and J ends, which lost 4 bases and 0 bases, there was a span of 20 bases. Per the germline V gene, CDR1 is SGHDT and CDR2 is YYEEEE. The sequenced material came from PBMCs. The chain employs TRBV5-6 and TRBJ1-3, with a weak D call TRBD1 (6 bases). This receptor was identified in a man in his forties or fifties in good health and CMV-seropositive. CDR3 DNA sequence: TGTGCCAGCAGCCTGAGGATGTCAGGGGTCAGCTCTGGAAACACCATATATTTT. It is translated as CASSLRMSGVSSGNTIYF.